This passage covers 13 T cell receptor beta chains from one sample sequenced in a study of spatial heterogeneity in lung cancer. Study-wide points: How many expanded intratumoral alpha and beta TCRs were present tracked the tumor mutation count, which was a count of nonsynonymous mutations.

Each CDR3 protein is one row after TCRdb ran MiXCR on the 5' RACE reads. Of roughly 690 distinct CDR3 sequences listed, about 30% are singletons. Antigen specificity for these receptors is unknown. Time point noted: sample taken at primary tumor resection. Sequencing used lung tumor tissue, obtained at surgery. The receptors were gathered from a male donor with early-stage non-small cell lung cancer.

In this sample, this clonotype turned up a few times. The chain uses TRBV20-1 and TRBJ1-3; D not certain. The V gene's germline CDR1 is DFQATT and CDR2 SNEGSKA (reference sequence). Trimming pared 6 bases from V and 4 bases from J, leaving 10 bases between. The CDR3 has 12 residues. CDR3 residues: CSALFGGNTIYF. The CDR3 DNA is TGCAGTGCCCTGTTTGGGGGAAACACCATATATTTT.

Sample share makes this clonotype large. V usage is TRBV5-1 and J usage is TRBJ1-2; D perhaps matches TRBD1 (5 bases). Germline CDR1 is SGHRS and CDR2 is YFSETQ. The CDR3 loop spans 14 amino acids. V lost 3 bases and J 4 bases, leaving 13 bases between the germline ends. CDR3 region: CASSSGHDFYGYTF. As DNA, the CDR3 is TGCGCCAGCAGCTCTGGACATGACTTCTATGGCTACACCTTC. The entire variable domain, with the rest obtained from reference TRBV5-1 and TRBJ1-2, is as follows: KAGVTQTPRYLIKTRGQQVTLSCSPISGHRSVSWYQQTPGQGLQFLFEYFSETQRNKGNFPGRFSGRQFSNSRSEMNVSTLELGDSALYLCASSSGHDFYGYTFGSGTRLTVV.

The chain combines TRBV5-1 with TRBJ1-6; TRBD1 aligns across 7 bases. With 4 bases clipped from V and 6 bases from J, the junction kept 7 bases outside the gene matches. The CDR3 has 15 amino acids. Germline CDR1 and CDR2: SGHRS and YFSETQ. CDR3 sequence: CASSLDGTANSPLHF. CDR3 sequence (DNA): TGCGCCAGCAGCCTTGACGGGACAGCTAATTCACCCCTCCACTTT.

The rearrangement links TRBV5-4 to TRBJ1-1, with a possible D match to TRBD1 (6 bases). Germline V gene sequence: CDR1 SGHNT, CDR2 YYREEE (reference sequence). There are 14 residues in the CDR3. Trimming took off 4 bases at V and 1 base at J, with 11 bases between the two ends. CDR3 sequence: CASSTKTGNTEAFF. The CDR3 DNA follows: TGTGCCAGCAGCACTAAGACAGGGAACACTGAAGCTTTCTTT.

The V gene is TRBV19, the J gene TRBJ1-2; 10 nucleotides line up with TRBD1. Trimming removed 7 bases from V and 2 bases from J; junction bases left unmatched: 4. CDR1 LNHDA and CDR2 SQIVND come from the germline V gene (reference sequence). The CDR3 has 14 amino acids. This CDR3 reads CASTMDRGNYGYTF. CDR3 DNA sequence: TGTGCCAGTACCATGGACAGGGGGAACTATGGCTACACCTTC. The complete variable domain, with remaining parts taken from reference TRBV19 and TRBJ1-2, reads DGGITQSPKYLFRKEGQNVTLSCEQNLNHDAMYWYRQDPGQGLRLIYYSQIVNDFQKGDIAEGYSVSREKKESFPLTVTSAQKNPTAFYLCASTMDRGNYGYTFGSGTRLTVV.

By its share, this clonotype is large. The V gene is TRBV7-2, the J gene TRBJ2-3, with 15 bases that match TRBD2. The germline V gene has CDR1 SGHTA and CDR2 FQGNSA. J was trimmed by 2 bases and V by 1 base; bases with no gene match: 4. The CDR3 is made up of 18 amino acids. In DNA, the CDR3 is TGTGCCAGCAGCTTAGGGACTAGCGGGGGGGCGGTCACAGATACGCAGTATTTT. This sequence encodes CASSLGTSGGAVTDTQYF.

The rearrangement uses TRBV18 and TRBJ1-2; D remains ambiguous. Trimming removed 1 base at V and 2 bases at J, with 11 bases between. This CDR3 is built from 15 residues. Germline lookup yields CDR1 KGHSH and CDR2 LQKENI. The CDR3 is CASSPRVIENYGYTF. CDR3 nucleotide sequence: TGTGCCAGCTCACCACGGGTCATTGAGAACTATGGCTACACCTTC.

This clonotype was seen repeatedly, ten times or more. The chain joins TRBV11-2 to TRBJ1-6; 8 bases agree with TRBD1. V was clipped by 4 bases and J by 8 bases; unmatched bases: 1. There are 13 residues in the CDR3. Germline V gene sequence: CDR1 SGHAT, CDR2 FQNNGV. Here the CDR3 reads CASSSDRDSPLHF. As DNA, the CDR3 is TGTGCCAGCAGCTCGGACAGGGATTCACCCCTCCACTTT.

Within the sample, this clonotype is medium-sized. J is TRBJ2-3 and V is TRBV5-1; 8 bases agree with TRBD1. Germline V gene lookup returns CDR1 SGHRS and CDR2 YFSETQ. This CDR3 comprises 16 residues. After removal of 3 bases from V and 6 bases from J, the junction contained 12 bases not matched to a gene. CDR3 nucleotide sequence: TGCGCCAGCAGCTGGGACCGACAGGGGAGTAGGGATACGCAGTATTTT. It translates to CASSWDRQGSRDTQYF.

A few counts support this clonotype. This chain joins TRBV4-1 and TRBJ2-7; no clear D. Germline assignment: CDR1 MGHRA and CDR2 YSYEKL. CDR3 size: 13 residues. Trimming cost V 2 bases and J 1 base, with 6 bases left between them. As DNA, the CDR3 is TGCGCCAGCAGCCAAAAGACGTCCTACGAGCAGTACTTC. Amino acid sequence: CASSQKTSYEQYF.

In its sample, this clonotype is medium-sized. The chain links TRBV4-2 to TRBJ2-1; D possibly corresponds to TRBD1 (6 bases). This CDR3 comprises 17 residues. Deletions cut 0 bases from V and 2 bases from J, with 14 bases between. CDR1 LGHNA and CDR2 YNFKEQ come from the germline V gene. CDR3 DNA: TGTGCCAGCAGCCAAGAGGATCCGGCAGGGGCCTACAATGAGCAGTTCTTC. Its protein is CASSQEDPAGAYNEQFF.

The V gene is TRBV27, the J gene TRBJ1-5; D remains unclear. The CDR3 consists of 12 residues. Trimming cost V 6 bases and J 4 bases, with 7 bases left between them. CDR1 is MNHEY and CDR2 is SMNVEV in the germline V gene (reference sequence). The CDR3 loop is CASSDPNQPQHF. Here the CDR3 DNA reads TGTGCCAGCAGCGACCCAAATCAGCCCCAGCATTTT.

This sequence joins TRBV7-2 and TRBJ2-2; a possible D gene is TRBD1 (5 bases). Germline CDR1 SGHTA, CDR2 FQGNSA. Trimming cost V 4 bases and J 3 bases, with 18 bases left between them. The CDR3 is made up of 17 amino acids. The CDR3 here is CASSSNPGAPDTGELFF. CDR3 in DNA: TGTGCCAGCAGCTCCAACCCTGGGGCGCCGGACACCGGGGAGCTGTTTTTT. The full variable domain, in which reference TRBV7-2 and TRBJ2-2 provide the parts outside the CDR3, is GAGVSQSPSNKVTEKGKDVELRCDPISGHTALYWYRQSLGQGLEFLIYFQGNSAPDKSGLPSDRFSAERTGGSVSTLTIQRTQQEDSAVYLCASSSNPGAPDTGELFFGEGSRLTVL.